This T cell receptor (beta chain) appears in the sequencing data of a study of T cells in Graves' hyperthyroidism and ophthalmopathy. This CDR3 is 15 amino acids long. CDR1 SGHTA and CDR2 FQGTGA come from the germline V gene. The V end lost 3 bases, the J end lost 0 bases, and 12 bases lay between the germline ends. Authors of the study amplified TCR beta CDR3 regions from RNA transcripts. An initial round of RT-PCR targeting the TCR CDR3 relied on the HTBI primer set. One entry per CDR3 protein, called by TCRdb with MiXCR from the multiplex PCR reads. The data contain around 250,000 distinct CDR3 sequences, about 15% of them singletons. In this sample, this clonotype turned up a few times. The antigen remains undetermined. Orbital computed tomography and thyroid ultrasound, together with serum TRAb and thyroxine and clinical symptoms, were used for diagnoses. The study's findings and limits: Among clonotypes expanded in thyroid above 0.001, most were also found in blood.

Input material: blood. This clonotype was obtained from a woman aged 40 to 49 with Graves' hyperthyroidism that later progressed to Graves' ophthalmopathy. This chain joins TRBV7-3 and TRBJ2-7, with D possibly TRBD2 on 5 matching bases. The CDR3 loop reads CASSLGPGSSYEQYF. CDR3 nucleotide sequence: TGTGCCAGCAGCTTGGGTCCGGGAAGCTCCTACGAGCAGTACTTC. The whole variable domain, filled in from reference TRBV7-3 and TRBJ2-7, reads GAGVSQTPSNKVTEKGKYVELRCDPISGHTALYWYRQSLGQGPEFLIYFQGTGAADDSGLPNDRFFAVRPEGSVSTLKIQRTERGDSAVYLCASSLGPGSSYEQYFGPGTRLTVT.